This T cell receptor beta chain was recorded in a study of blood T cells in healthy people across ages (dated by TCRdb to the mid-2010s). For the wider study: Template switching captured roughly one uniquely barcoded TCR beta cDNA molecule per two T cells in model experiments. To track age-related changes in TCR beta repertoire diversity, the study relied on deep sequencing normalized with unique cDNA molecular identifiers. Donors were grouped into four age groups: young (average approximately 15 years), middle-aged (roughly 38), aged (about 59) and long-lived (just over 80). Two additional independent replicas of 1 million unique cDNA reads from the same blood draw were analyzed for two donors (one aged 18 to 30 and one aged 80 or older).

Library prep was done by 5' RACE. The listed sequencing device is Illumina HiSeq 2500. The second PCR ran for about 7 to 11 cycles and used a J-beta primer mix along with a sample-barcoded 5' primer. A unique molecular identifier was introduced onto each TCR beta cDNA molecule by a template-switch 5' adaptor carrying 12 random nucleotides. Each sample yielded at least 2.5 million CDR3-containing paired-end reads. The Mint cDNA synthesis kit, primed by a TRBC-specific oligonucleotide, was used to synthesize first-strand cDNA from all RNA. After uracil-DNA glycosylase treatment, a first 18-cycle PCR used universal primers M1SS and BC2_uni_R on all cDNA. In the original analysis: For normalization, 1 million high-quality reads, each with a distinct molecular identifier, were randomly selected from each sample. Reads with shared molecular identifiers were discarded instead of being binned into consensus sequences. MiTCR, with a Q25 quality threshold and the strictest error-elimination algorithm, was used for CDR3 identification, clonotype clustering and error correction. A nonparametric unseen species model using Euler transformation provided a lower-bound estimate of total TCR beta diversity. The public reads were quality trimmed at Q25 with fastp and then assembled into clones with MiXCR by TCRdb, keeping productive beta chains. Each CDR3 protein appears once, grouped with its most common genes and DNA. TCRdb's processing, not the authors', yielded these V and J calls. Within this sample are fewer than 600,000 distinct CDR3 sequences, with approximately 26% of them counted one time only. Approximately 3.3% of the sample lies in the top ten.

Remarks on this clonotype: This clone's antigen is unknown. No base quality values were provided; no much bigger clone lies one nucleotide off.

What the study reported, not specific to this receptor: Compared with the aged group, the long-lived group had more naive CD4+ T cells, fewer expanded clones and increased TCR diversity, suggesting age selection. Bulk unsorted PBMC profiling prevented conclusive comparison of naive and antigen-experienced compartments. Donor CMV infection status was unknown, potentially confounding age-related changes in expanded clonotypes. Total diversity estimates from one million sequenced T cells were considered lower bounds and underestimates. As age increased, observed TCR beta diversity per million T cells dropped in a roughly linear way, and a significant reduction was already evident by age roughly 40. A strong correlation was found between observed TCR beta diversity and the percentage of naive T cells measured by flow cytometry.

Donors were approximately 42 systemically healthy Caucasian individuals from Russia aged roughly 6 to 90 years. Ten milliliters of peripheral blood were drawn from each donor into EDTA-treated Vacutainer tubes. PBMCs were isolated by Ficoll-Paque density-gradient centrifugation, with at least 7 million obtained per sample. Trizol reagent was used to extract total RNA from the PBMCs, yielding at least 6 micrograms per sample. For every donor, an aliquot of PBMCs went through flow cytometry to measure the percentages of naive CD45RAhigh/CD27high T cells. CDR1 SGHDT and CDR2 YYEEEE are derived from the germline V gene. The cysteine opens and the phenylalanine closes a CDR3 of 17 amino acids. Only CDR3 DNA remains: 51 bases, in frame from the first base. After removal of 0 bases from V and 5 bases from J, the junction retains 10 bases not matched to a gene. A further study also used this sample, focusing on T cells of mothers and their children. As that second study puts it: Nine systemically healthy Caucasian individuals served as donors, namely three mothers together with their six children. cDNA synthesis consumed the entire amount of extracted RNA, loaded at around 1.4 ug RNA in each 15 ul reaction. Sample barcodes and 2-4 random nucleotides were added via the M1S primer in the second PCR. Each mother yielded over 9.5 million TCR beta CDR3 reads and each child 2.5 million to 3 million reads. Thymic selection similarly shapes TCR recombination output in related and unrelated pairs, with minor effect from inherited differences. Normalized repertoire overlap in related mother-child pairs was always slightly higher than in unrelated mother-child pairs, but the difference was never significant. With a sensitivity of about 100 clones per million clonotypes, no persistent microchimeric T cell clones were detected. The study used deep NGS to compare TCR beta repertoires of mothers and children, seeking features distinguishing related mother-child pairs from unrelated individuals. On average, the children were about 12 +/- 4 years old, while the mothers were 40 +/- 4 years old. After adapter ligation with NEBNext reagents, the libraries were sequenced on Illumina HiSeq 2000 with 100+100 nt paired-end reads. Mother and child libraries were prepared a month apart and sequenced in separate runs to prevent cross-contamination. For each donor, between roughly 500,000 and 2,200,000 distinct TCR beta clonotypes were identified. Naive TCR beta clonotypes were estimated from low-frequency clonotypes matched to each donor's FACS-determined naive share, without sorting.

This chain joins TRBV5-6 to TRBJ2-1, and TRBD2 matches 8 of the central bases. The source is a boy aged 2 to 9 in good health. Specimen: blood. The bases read TGTGCCAGCAGCTTGGTTTCAAGCGGGAGTTTCCACAATGAGCAGTTCTTC. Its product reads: CASSLVSSGSFHNEQFF.